Described below is a single T cell receptor (beta chain) sequence and its context. The target antigen is unknown. The sample comes from a study of T cell repertoires in cytomegalovirus infection. Across the study: Evidence of both CMV infection and a matching HLA type came from public TCR beta signatures. Study-wide points: Clonotype analysis showed dominance of the ex vivo response by HLA-C-restricted CMV-specific TCR beta clonotypes.

Trimming shortened V by 3 bases and J by 0 bases, and 14 bases separated the two germline ends. The CDR3 covers 16 residues. Germline V gene sequence: CDR1 LNHDA, CDR2 SQIVND (reference sequence). A single record per CDR3 protein comes from TCRdb applying MiXCR to the reads. This repertoire shows some 400,000 distinct CDR3 sequences, over 15% found once; its top ten account for roughly 8.7%. The chain uses TRBV19 and TRBJ1-1; unclear D gene. Sequencing was done on a sample of PBMCs. This clonotype was sampled from a human donor in good health (CMV status not recorded). Some clones in this sample may be carry-over from other donors' samples. The CDR3 region has the DNA TGTGCCAGTAGTATCCGGCACCTCTCCCTGAACACTGAAGCTTTCTTT. Its translation is CASSIRHLSLNTEAFF.